This entry concerns a single TCR beta chain. This CDR3 comprises 15 residues. With 0 bases clipped from V and 6 bases from J, the junction kept 5 bases outside the gene matches. From germline, CDR1 is SGHRS and CDR2 YFSETQ. The sample originates from a study of technical replicates of blood from several donors. Generated by immunoSEQ multiplex PCR, the TCRdb table keeps only in-frame clones and is missing some. The sample yields under 90,000 clones, approximately 96% seen once. The TCR originated in a human donor in good health. The chain carries TRBV5-1 and TRBJ2-3, with 9 bases identical to TRBD1. The sample comprised T cells isolated from PBMCs. CDR3: CASSLGGQGGDTQYF. The CDR3 DNA follows: TGCGCCAGCAGCTTGGGGGGACAGGGAGGGGATACGCAGTATTTT.